Listed below are T cell receptor beta chains from one sample, sequenced in a study of blood T cells in healthy people across ages. TCRdb recomputed calls from the 5' RACE reads with MiXCR, one row per CDR3 protein. The table has over 950,000 distinct CDR3 sequences, roughly two fifths seen once. The sample consisted of blood. Source of these receptors: a man between 18 and 29 years old in good health. Both conserved end residues are part of each CDR3. D genes are given only for firm matches. Size tells how often a clone was seen (once, few, many) or the class of an expanded clone, and some rows leave it out.

clone size	D gene	V gene	J gene	CDR3 DNA	CDR3 protein
few	NA	TRBV3-1	TRBJ2-7	TGTGCCAGCAGCCTTGCCTGGACGGGATACTCCTACGAGCAGTACTTC	CASSLAWTGYSYEQYF
NA	TRBD1	TRBV20-1	TRBJ1-2	TGCAGTGCTACTCTGGGACAGGGGTCGTCCTATGGCTACACCTTC	CSATLGQGSSYGYTF
NA	NA	TRBV7-2	TRBJ1-5	TGTGCCAGCAGCTCCCGGGGGGTCCTAGGCAATCAGCCCCAGCATTTT	CASSSRGVLGNQPQHF
NA	TRBD1	TRBV12-3/TRBV12-4	TRBJ1-4	TGTGCCAGCAGCCACGGGACAGCGAAGAATGAAAAACTGTTTTTT	CASSHGTAKNEKLFF
NA	NA	TRBV25-1	TRBJ1-1	TGTGCCAGCAGTGAGGCCTTGGGGAACACTGAAGCTTTCTTT	CASSEALGNTEAFF
NA	NA	TRBV10-3	TRBJ2-5	TGTGCCATCAGTGATGTAGGGAGAGAAGAGACCCAGTACTTC	CAISDVGREETQYF
NA	NA	TRBV5-1	TRBJ1-2	TGCGCCAGCAGCGAGGGTCCTCTTGGCTACACCTTC	CASSEGPLGYTF
many	NA	TRBV3-1	TRBJ1-1	TGTGCCAGCAGCCAGGGTGCGGGGGCTTGGACTGAAGCTTTCTTT	CASSQGAGAWTEAFF
once	NA	TRBV29-1	TRBJ2-5	TGCAGCGTCGCCCTTTTGGGCGACCAAGAGACCCAGTACTTC	CSVALLGDQETQYF
many	TRBD1	TRBV13	TRBJ1-1	TGTGCCAGCAGCGGGACAGATATGAACACTGAAGCTTTCTTT	CASSGTDMNTEAFF
NA	NA	TRBV6-5	TRBJ2-7	TGTGCCAGCAGTTCCCATCGGGTTACTTACAATGAGCAGTACTTC	CASSSHRVTYNEQYF
NA	NA	TRBV6-1	TRBJ1-2	TGTGCCAGCAGCGACTTGAACTATGGCTACACCTTC	CASSDLNYGYTF
NA	NA	TRBV7-9	TRBJ1-4	TGTGCCAGCAGCGGACGAATCCGCGGGGCTGAAAAACTGTTTTTT	CASSGRIRGAEKLFF
NA	TRBD1	TRBV2	TRBJ1-5	TGTGCCAGCAGTGAAGGTAGTGGCAGGGGGATACAGCCCCAGCATTTT	CASSEGSGRGIQPQHF
NA	NA	TRBV9	TRBJ2-1	TGTGCCAGCAGCCCCCCGGGACGGATCAATGAGCAGTTCTTC	CASSPPGRINEQFF
NA	NA	TRBV7-3	TRBJ1-1	TGTGCCAGCAGCTTTTCAGCGAACACTGAAGCTTTCTTT	CASSFSANTEAFF
NA	TRBD1	TRBV2	TRBJ2-5	TGTGCCAGCGGGGGACAGGACTTCCAAGAGACCCAGTACTTC	CASGGQDFQETQYF
many	TRBD1	TRBV6-5	TRBJ2-7	TGTGCCAGCAGTTCCCGGGACAGACTCGTCGAGCAGTACTTC	CASSSRDRLVEQYF
few	TRBD1	TRBV20-1	TRBJ1-2	TGCAGTGCCGCCCTCAGGGGGCGCGACTATGGCTACACCTTC	CSAALRGRDYGYTF